Listed here are 29 T cell receptor beta chains from one sample, sequenced in a study of molecular identifiers for immune sequencing clone quantification. TCRdb fed the PCR reads into MiXCR, producing one record per CDR3 protein. Of about 510,000 distinct CDR3 sequences detected, about 21% appear once; the ten largest clones hold around 0.84%. The sequencing sample was made of naive CD8+ T cells from blood, with Jurkat cell RNA spiked in. Stated subset: FACS-sorted CD8+CD4-CCR7+CD45RA+ naive T cells. The origin of the receptors is a human donor in good health. Some libraries in this study had Jurkat cell RNA spiked in.

This chain joins TRBV14 and TRBJ2-7; D unresolved. Trimming took 1 base from V and 6 from J, leaving 10 bases between them. Germline V gene lookup returns CDR1 SGHDN and CDR2 FVKESK. This CDR3 is built from 13 residues. This CDR3 reads CASSQGWSLEQYF. CDR3 nucleotides: TGTGCCAGCAGCCAAGGATGGAGTCTCGAGCAGTACTTC. Filled out from reference TRBV14 and TRBJ2-7, the complete variable domain reads EAGVTQFPSHSVIEKGQTVTLRCDPISGHDNLYWYRRVMGKEIKFLLHFVKESKQDESGMPNNRFLAERTGGTYSTLKVQPAELEDSGVYFCASSQGWSLEQYFGPGTRLTVT.

This clonotype was picked up many times. J is TRBJ1-5 and V is TRBV28; D gene ambiguous. CDR3 length: 20 amino acids. The V gene lost 8 bases and the J gene lost 0 bases, with 29 bases spanning the gap. Germline V gene data show CDR1 as MDHEN and CDR2 as SYDVKM. The CDR3 DNA is TGTGCCAGCTCATCCCCCGACGAGAGCAAGATACGATATAGCAATCAGCCCCAGCATTTT. Encoded protein: CASSSPDESKIRYSNQPQHF.

The V and J genes are TRBV27 and TRBJ2-2; D gene uncertain. CDR3 length: 15 residues. With 3 bases removed from V and 4 bases from J, the gap between germline ends came to 12 bases. Germline lookup yields CDR1 MNHEY and CDR2 SMNVEV (reference sequence). The CDR3 region has the DNA TGTGCCAGCAGTTTTACAGTTCCCATCACCGGGGAGCTGTTTTTT. Protein: CASSFTVPITGELFF.

This clonotype appeared a few times. The chain uses TRBV10-3 and TRBJ2-3; 7 positions agree with TRBD2. With V trimmed by 0 bases and J by 2 bases, 5 bases remained unmatched. The germline V gene has CDR1 ENHRY and CDR2 SYGVKD. CDR3 size: 16 residues. This CDR3 is CAISESSSGSTDTQYF. The CDR3 bases are TGTGCCATCAGTGAGTCCTCTAGCGGATCCACAGATACGCAGTATTTT.

This clonotype has just a few counts. This chain links TRBV30 with TRBJ2-7; no definite D call. The CDR3 runs to 12 residues. Germline assignment: CDR1 GTSNPN and CDR2 SVGIG (reference sequence). V was cut by 0 bases and J by 0 bases, with 3 bases left in between. CDR3 DNA sequence: TGTGCCTGGAGTGTAACCTCCTACGAGCAGTACTTC. Translated: CAWSVTSYEQYF.

This clonotype was seen a few times. The V gene is TRBV15, the J gene TRBJ2-2; D call uncertain. Germline CDR1 LNHNV, CDR2 YYDKDF (reference sequence). Trimming removed 0 bases from V and 3 bases from J, with 26 bases in between. The CDR3 spans 21 residues. The CDR3 region has the DNA TGTGCCACCAGCAGAGATCAAAACACCCTTGTAGAGGATCCGGACACCGGGGAGCTGTTTTTT. This translates into CATSRDQNTLVEDPDTGELFF. The full variable domain, rest sourced from reference TRBV15 and TRBJ2-2, is DAMVIQNPRYQVTQFGKPVTLSCSQTLNHNVMYWYQQKSSQAPKLLFHYYDKDFNNEADTPDNFQSRRPNTSFCFLDIRSPGLGDTAMYLCATSRDQNTLVEDPDTGELFFGEGSRLTVL.

This clonotype is a singleton in its sample. The chain is built from TRBV9 and TRBJ2-2; the match to TRBD2 covers 9 bases. CDR1 SGDLS and CDR2 YYNGEE come from the germline V gene. The CDR3 loop spans 17 amino acids. The junction had 11 bases not matched to a gene; V was cut back by 4 bases and J by 4 bases. Written as DNA, the CDR3 is TGTGCCAGCAGCCGCACTTTGACTAGCGGACCCACCGGGGAGCTGTTTTTT. It is translated as CASSRTLTSGPTGELFF.

This chain uses TRBV28 with TRBJ2-3, with 7 bases fitting TRBD2. CDR3 size: 17 residues. CDR1 and CDR2 (germline): MDHEN, SYDVKM. V shed 4 bases and J 3 bases; nucleotides not matched to a gene: 13. CDR3 bases: TGTGCCAGCAGTTCCCTTCTTCGGGCGGGAGTTACAGATACGCAGTATTTT. It encodes CASSSLLRAGVTDTQYF.

This clonotype was detected only a few times. The chain links TRBV6-5 to TRBJ2-2, with D uncertain. The V gene's germline CDR1 is MNHEY and CDR2 SVGAGI. Deletions cut 3 bases from V and 0 bases from J, with 8 bases between. The CDR3 contains 15 residues. CDR3 nucleotide sequence: TGTGCCAGCAGTTATTGGAGTGCGAACACCGGGGAGCTGTTTTTT. Translating gives CASSYWSANTGELFF.

This clonotype was recorded many times. The V gene is TRBV7-2, the J gene TRBJ2-1, with a weak D call TRBD2 (6 bases). CDR3 size: 15 residues. Trimming stripped 0 bases from V and 2 bases from J, with 8 bases between. Germline CDR1 SGHTA, CDR2 FQGNSA. CDR3 residues: CASSLAGGAYNEQFF. CDR3 DNA: TGTGCCAGCAGCTTAGCCGGGGGAGCCTACAATGAGCAGTTCTTC. Supplemented by reference TRBV7-2 and TRBJ2-1, the full variable domain reads GAGVSQSPSNKVTEKGKDVELRCDPISGHTALYWYRQSLGQGLEFLIYFQGNSAPDKSGLPSDRFSAERTGGSVSTLTIQRTQQEDSAVYLCASSLAGGAYNEQFFGPGTRLTVL.

The chain joins TRBV5-1 to TRBJ2-2; 10 bases fit TRBD2. Germline V lookup: CDR1 SGHRS, CDR2 YFSETQ. J gave up 1 base and V 7 bases, and 10 bases lay outside the gene matches. The CDR3 has 17 amino acids. The chain's CDR3 is CASGLYGLAENTGELFF. In DNA form, the CDR3 reads TGCGCCAGCGGCCTCTACGGACTAGCGGAGAACACCGGGGAGCTGTTTTTT.

A few counts support this clonotype. A read error may produce the germline difference seen at one junction end. J is TRBJ2-7 and V is TRBV19, with 8 bases fitting TRBD1. CDR3 length equals 15 residues. Germline V gene lookup returns CDR1 LNHDA and CDR2 SQIVND (reference sequence). The CDR3 DNA reads TGTGCCAGTAGTATTTGGGCAGGGGGCATCTACGGGCAGTACTTC. Its protein product is CASSIWAGGIYGQYF.

This clonotype was counted only a few times. The chain couples TRBV11-1 to TRBJ2-7; TRBD2 aligns across 11 bases. Germline CDR1 SGHAT, CDR2 FQDESV (reference sequence). V trimming: 1 base; J trimming: 6 bases; junction bases outside the gene matches: 5. CDR3 size: 15 residues. CDR3 sequence: CASSLGTSGSTEQYF. In nucleotides, the CDR3 is TGTGCCAGCAGCTTAGGTACTAGCGGGAGTACCGAGCAGTACTTC.

Ten or more counts support this clonotype. The gene calls are TRBV6-6 and TRBJ2-3, with D perhaps TRBD1 (5 bases). V gave up 9 bases and J gave up 0 bases, with 13 bases separating them. The CDR3 loop spans 14 amino acids. The V gene's germline CDR1 is MNHNY and CDR2 SVGAGI (reference sequence). CDR3 in DNA: TGTGCCAGTGCGACAGTATATAGCACAGATACGCAGTATTTT. Protein product: CASATVYSTDTQYF.

The J gene is TRBJ2-7, the V gene TRBV28; the D gene is possibly TRBD2 (6 bases). CDR1 is MDHEN, CDR2 SYDVKM, per germline. CDR3 length: 13 residues. The V end lost 4 bases, the J end lost 3 bases, and 10 bases lay between the germline ends. Here the CDR3 reads CASSSRGYYEQYF. In DNA, the CDR3 is TGTGCCAGCAGTTCCCGGGGGTACTACGAGCAGTACTTC.

The chain recombines TRBV5-1 with TRBJ2-5; the match to TRBD2 covers 9 bases. The germline gives CDR1 SGHRS, CDR2 YFSETQ. The CDR3 spans 17 residues. Trimming cost V 0 bases and J 5 bases; bases outside gene matches: 11. CDR3 residues: CASSLGAMLAGTETQYF. CDR3 in DNA: TGCGCCAGCAGCTTGGGGGCCATGCTAGCGGGGACGGAGACCCAGTACTTC. The whole variable domain, filled in from reference TRBV5-1 and TRBJ2-5, reads KAGVTQTPRYLIKTRGQQVTLSCSPISGHRSVSWYQQTPGQGLQFLFEYFSETQRNKGNFPGRFSGRQFSNSRSEMNVSTLELGDSALYLCASSLGAMLAGTETQYFGPGTRLLVL.

In this sample, this clonotype turned up a few times. This chain links TRBV27 with TRBJ1-5; 7 bases match TRBD1. CDR3 size: 12 residues. The germline V gene has CDR1 MNHEY and CDR2 SMNVEV (reference sequence). J was trimmed by 16 bases and V by 2 bases; bases with no gene match: 8. The DNA for the CDR3 is TGTGCCAGCAGTTTAGATGGACAGGCAAAACATTTT. Translation: CASSLDGQAKHF.

The rearrangement joins TRBV19 to TRBJ1-5; the D gene is possibly TRBD1 (5 bases). V was trimmed by 5 bases and J by 7 bases, leaving 18 bases between them. The CDR3 contains 15 residues. Germline lookup yields CDR1 LNHDA and CDR2 SQIVND (reference sequence). The CDR3 DNA is TGTGCCAGTAGTGTGGGATCAAGGGGCTTCCAGCCCCAGCATTTT. This sequence encodes CASSVGSRGFQPQHF.

This chain joins TRBV7-9 and TRBJ2-3; D tentatively reads TRBD1 or TRBD2 (6 bases each). The CDR3 is 21 amino acids. V was pared by 5 bases and J by 0 bases, with 30 bases between. CDR1 is SEHNR, CDR2 FQNEAQ, per germline (reference sequence). CDR3 residues: CASSPPFLGASAKKSTDTQYF. The CDR3 DNA sequence: TGTGCCAGCAGCCCCCCTTTCCTGGGGGCTAGCGCTAAGAAGAGCACAGATACGCAGTATTTT.

This clonotype was seen more than once but under ten times. At one of its ends the junction is not consistent with the germline gene, which may arise from a read error. CDR3 sequence reads: CASSSLPNYGYAF. The CDR3 DNA follows: TGTGCCAGCAGCTCCCTCCCTAACTATGGCTACGCCTTC. The chain joins TRBV7-2 to TRBJ1-2, with D unclear. The CDR3 has 13 amino acids. Germline lookup yields CDR1 SGHTA and CDR2 FQGNSA.

This clonotype was seen repeatedly, ten times or more. The chain is built from TRBV4-1 and TRBJ2-7, with TRBD1 matching 10 bases. The CDR3 has 16 residues. Losses at the gene ends were 0 bases for V and 2 bases for J; bases not matched to a gene: 4. Germline values: CDR1 MGHRA, CDR2 YSYEKL. The CDR3 DNA reads as TGCGCCAGCAGCCAAGATACGACAGGGGGCACCTACGAGCAGTACTTC. Its translation is CASSQDTTGGTYEQYF.

The sample holds many counts of this clonotype. The rearrangement uses TRBV20-1 and TRBJ1-4; D is unresolved. V shed 0 bases and J shed 1 base, with 15 bases lying between them. The length of the CDR3 is 17 residues. Germline V gene data show CDR1 as DFQATT and CDR2 as SNEGSKA (reference sequence). DNA of the CDR3: TGCAGTGCTAGAGATCAGGAGGCTGTAGTAACTAATGAAAAACTGTTTTTT. It specifies CSARDQEAVVTNEKLFF.

In its sample, this clonotype was seen many times. V gene TRBV29-1 combines with J gene TRBJ2-7; 7 positions agree with TRBD1. Germline assignment: CDR1 SQVTM and CDR2 ANQGSEA. Unmatched junction bases numbered 8, after V lost 2 bases and J lost 4 bases. CDR3 length: 14 amino acids. The CDR3 sequence: CSVEPGSGGYEQYF. DNA for the CDR3: TGCAGCGTTGAACCCGGTTCAGGGGGTTACGAGCAGTACTTC.

The CDR3 here is CASSPLAGGTLPETQYF. DNA for the CDR3: TGTGCCAGCAGCCCTCTCGCGGGGGGCACCTTACCAGAGACCCAGTACTTC. The rearrangement uses TRBV6-5 and TRBJ2-5, with 8 bases aligning to TRBD2. Germline V gives CDR1 MNHEY, CDR2 SVGAGI. The junction had 16 bases not matched to a gene; V was cut back by 6 bases and J by 4 bases. The CDR3 runs 17 residues.

The rearrangement joins TRBV7-6 to TRBJ2-7, with 8 bases identical to TRBD1. This CDR3 is 16 amino acids long. V was clipped by 4 bases and J by 6 bases; unmatched bases: 14. Germline-derived CDR1 and CDR2 are SGHVS and FNYEAQ. The CDR3: CASSSQPGQASSEQYF. DNA for the CDR3: TGTGCCAGCAGCTCGCAGCCGGGACAGGCAAGCTCCGAGCAGTACTTC.

This clonotype occurred a few times. The V call is TRBV9, the J call TRBJ2-3, with 8 positions matching TRBD1. Unmatched junction bases numbered 6, after V lost 0 bases and J lost 0 bases. The CDR3 spans 17 residues. Germline CDR1 and CDR2: SGDLS and YYNGEE. The CDR3 sequence is CASSVEGTGGSTDTQYF. The CDR3, as DNA: TGTGCCAGCAGCGTAGAGGGTACAGGGGGTAGCACAGATACGCAGTATTTT.

This clonotype was observed at least ten times. The V gene is TRBV5-4, the J gene TRBJ2-7; D call uncertain. Germline CDR1 SGHNT, CDR2 YYREEE (reference sequence). The CDR3 runs 15 residues. Trimming removed 4 bases from V and 1 base from J, with 15 bases in between. The CDR3 nucleotides are TGTGCCAGCAGCCCCTCGTTCGGTGGATCCTACGAGCAGTACTTC. It yields the protein CASSPSFGGSYEQYF. The full variable domain, completed using reference TRBV5-4 and TRBJ2-7, is ETGVTQSPTHLIKTRGQQVTLRCSSQSGHNTVSWYQQALGQGPQFIFQYYREEENGRGNFPPRFSGLQFPNYSSELNVNALELDDSALYLCASSPSFGGSYEQYFGPGTRLTVT.

This clonotype came up many times. The chain is built from TRBV7-2 and TRBJ2-1; D call uncertain. Germline values: CDR1 SGHTA, CDR2 FQGNSA. The length of the CDR3 is 15 residues. V was clipped by 1 base and J by 4 bases, with 11 bases between them. The CDR3 DNA sequence: TGTGCCAGCAGCTTAGGTTTCAGCAAATACAATGAGCAGTTCTTC. Its translation is CASSLGFSKYNEQFF.

In its sample, this clonotype was seen many times. This chain uses TRBV20-1 with TRBJ2-1, with 8 bases that match TRBD1. V was pared by 3 bases and J by 3 bases, with 4 bases of the junction left unmatched. The CDR3 has 14 amino acids. Germline assignment: CDR1 DFQATT and CDR2 SNEGSKA (reference sequence). This chain's CDR3 is CSASWDRSYNEQFF. The CDR3 coding sequence is TGCAGTGCTAGTTGGGACAGGAGCTACAATGAGCAGTTCTTC.